This TCR beta chain originates from a study of T cells after yellow fever vaccination (dated by TCRdb to the late 2010s). The study in broad terms: The SMART-Seq v4 Ultra Low Input RNA kit was used to prepare libraries from fractions with low cell numbers. Bulk PBMC replicates and cell subsets were isolated from blood drawn at multiple timepoints before and after both primary and secondary immunization. To follow T-cell clones before and after both primary and booster YFV17D yellow fever vaccination, bulk TCR alpha and beta repertoires underwent longitudinal sequencing. Two healthy male donors, one aged 18 to 30 and one aged 30 to 40 years, made up the cohort.

With regard to this clonotype: Its antigen is still unknown. No qualities accompany the bases; no much larger clone lies one base away.

Reads for this sample came from an Illumina NovaSeq 6000. TCR cDNA was synthesized by 5'RACE template switching, through which a universal primer site and unique molecular identifiers were introduced. Priming of cDNA synthesis was performed from both the TCR alpha and TCR beta constant segments. Libraries were amplified in two PCR steps, with sample barcodes and sequencing adapters added in the second step. Libraries were sequenced on Illumina HiSeq 2500 (2x100 bp) or NovaSeq (2x150 bp). The paper's processing steps were these. Reads were demultiplexed and collapsed into UMI consensus sequences with MIGEC, and V(D)J alignment was performed with MiXCR. Vaccine-responding clonotypes were identified with edgeR using replicate PBMC samples, with FDR below 0.01 and a log2 fold change above 5 up to day 15 being required. Each bulk clonotype was labeled CD4 or CD8 based on which sequenced repertoire, CD4 or CD8, contained the clonotype at higher abundance. The public reads were reanalyzed by TCRdb: fastp trimming at Q25, MiXCR alignment, in-frame beta chains only. Rows matching on CDR3 protein sequence are summarized as one entry with the most common DNA and genes. These V and J calls rely on TCRdb rather than the paper's analysis. The sample contains 250,000 to 400,000 distinct CDR3 sequences, approximately 4% of them found a single time. The top ten clonotypes cover just under 25% of the sample.

The study at large found these results: The study included only two donors, which limits how far the findings can be generalized. The secondary T-cell response was weaker than the primary response but faster, peaking on day 5 instead of day 15. Computational filtering was needed because FACS-sorted repertoires could contain abundant contaminating clonotypes from the bulk population. A small share of clonotypes was detected in both CD4 and CD8 compartments, with the overlap likely arising from convergent recombination. Most clones expanded after primary vaccination were re-detected after the booster (almost 97% of CD4 and more than 70% of CD8), suggesting broad memory maintenance.

From its cysteine to its phenylalanine, the CDR3 spans 13 amino acids. Only the CDR3 portion is preserved as DNA: 39 bases, with reading frame beginning at the first base. The germline V gene (reference sequence) yields SEHNR for CDR1 and FQNEAQ for CDR2. Ends trimmed: V by 3 bases, J by 8 bases; bases unmatched to a gene: 5. The sample's treatment or condition label is to be understood as: live attenuated yellow fever vaccine strain. At each blood-draw timepoint, two biological replicates of bulk PBMCs were collected. PBMCs were isolated from peripheral blood using a standard Ficoll-Paque protocol. RNA was extracted with TriZol from bulk PBMCs, CD4 and CD8 fractions, and dextramer-positive and dextramer-negative fractions.

This TCR derives from a man younger than 35 who received the YFV17D yellow fever vaccine. The chain is encoded by TRBV7-9 joined to TRBJ1-2, with 8 junctional bases fitting TRBD1. Sequenced material: PBMCs, taken 5 days after the yellow fever booster vaccination. The base sequence is TGTGCCAGCAGCTTTCCGGACAGGGCCGGCTACACCTTC. It encodes CASSFPDRAGYTF.